These 18 T cell receptor beta chains were sequenced from one sample in a study of blood T cell repertoires in COVID-19. Clones were read by immunoSEQ multiplex PCR, and TCRdb kept only the in-frame ones, dropping some. The top ten clones hold about 6.5% of a sample with about 150,000 clones, about 88% of them seen once. Sequencing input: PBMCs or T cells enriched from blood (not recorded which). Receptors were obtained from a woman in her forties or fifties who had recovered from COVID-19.

This chain joins TRBV18 and TRBJ2-1; no definite D call. The CDR3 is made up of 12 amino acids. Germline loops: CDR1 KGHSH, CDR2 LQKENI. V lost 6 bases, J lost 4 bases, and 7 bases lay in between. The CDR3 DNA follows: TGTGCCAGCTCGCTACCTTACAATGAGCAGTTCTTC. Translating it yields CASSLPYNEQFF.

This clone has just one count. The chain couples TRBV29-1 to TRBJ2-1, with 12 nucleotides matching TRBD2. With 6 bases clipped from V and 6 bases from J, the junction kept 3 bases outside the gene matches. The CDR3 is 13 amino acids. The germline V gene encodes CDR1 SQVTM and CDR2 ANQGSEA. CDR3: CSVRLAGANEQFF. The CDR3 region has the DNA TGCAGCGTGCGACTAGCGGGAGCCAATGAGCAGTTCTTC.

The chain joins TRBV7-9 to TRBJ2-1; a possible D gene is TRBD1 (5 bases). This CDR3 has 15 residues. CDR1 SEHNR and CDR2 FQNEAQ come from the germline V gene (reference sequence). Deletions cut 5 bases from V and 2 bases from J, with 13 bases between. CDR3: CASSHNRRPYNEQFF. CDR3 DNA sequence: TGTGCCAGCAGCCACAACAGGCGACCCTACAATGAGCAGTTCTTC.

The chain carries TRBV29-1 and TRBJ1-1; D is uncertain. V was pared by 6 bases and J by 0 bases, with 11 bases between. The CDR3 extends over 13 amino acids. The germline gives CDR1 SQVTM, CDR2 ANQGSEA. The CDR3 sequence is CSVVSVMNTEAFF. The CDR3 DNA is TGCAGCGTCGTCAGCGTTATGAACACTGAAGCTTTCTTT. Full variable domain (remainder filled in from reference TRBV29-1 and TRBJ1-1): SAVISQKPSRDICQRGTSLTIQCQVDSQVTMMFWYRQQPGQSLTLIATANQGSEATYESGFVIDKFPISRPNLTFSTLTVSNMSPEDSSIYLCSVVSVMNTEAFFGQGTRLTVV.

The chain carries TRBV7-2 and TRBJ2-1, with 7 nucleotides matching TRBD1. Germline CDR1 SGHTA, CDR2 FQGNSA. The CDR3 sequence is 14 residues long. Trimming took 2 bases from V and 3 from J; bases not matched to a gene: 1. The CDR3 here is CASSLSGGYNEQFF. The DNA of the CDR3 is TGTGCCAGCAGCTTATCAGGGGGCTACAATGAGCAGTTCTTC.

The genes are TRBV27 and TRBJ2-1, with D possibly being TRBD2 (5 bases). Germline lookup yields CDR1 MNHEY and CDR2 SMNVEV (reference sequence). This CDR3 is 15 amino acids long. Trimming shortened V by 6 bases and J by 0 bases, and 12 bases separated the two germline ends. In DNA, the CDR3 is TGTGCCAGCAGCAGAGCGGTGAGCTCCTACAATGAGCAGTTCTTC. As protein: CASSRAVSSYNEQFF.

The chain combines TRBV5-4 with TRBJ2-1, with TRBD2 identical over 8 bases. Germline V CDR1 and CDR2: SGHNT, YYREEE (reference sequence). The CDR3 runs to 15 residues. Germline trimming cut 0 bases from V and 6 bases from J; bases unmatched to any gene: 5. This chain's CDR3 is CASSLEGLVVNEQFF. In nucleotides, the CDR3 is TGTGCCAGCAGCTTGGAGGGACTAGTAGTCAATGAGCAGTTCTTC.

As regards this clone: The same CDR3 arises from other DNA sequences in this sample as well. V is TRBV19 and J is TRBJ2-1; 13 positions agree with TRBD2. CDR3 length equals 15 residues. After removal of 5 bases from V and 5 bases from J, the junction contained 3 bases not matched to a gene. The V gene's germline CDR1 is LNHDA and CDR2 SQIVND (reference sequence). CDR3 nucleotide sequence: TGTGCCAGTAGTTTCGGGACTAGCGGGAACAATGAGCAGTTCTTC. This gives the protein CASSFGTSGNNEQFF.

This clone came up a few times. This chain connects TRBV6-2 or TRBV6-3 to TRBJ1-1; perhaps TRBD1 as D (6 bases). V lost 2 bases and J 11 bases, leaving 24 bases between the germline ends. In germline, CDR1 is MNHEY, CDR2 SVGEGT. The CDR3 contains 16 residues. The CDR3 sequence: CASSYRPWGPGGDAFF. CDR3 nucleotides: TGTGCCAGCAGTTACCGGCCGTGGGGGCCGGGAGGAGATGCTTTCTTT.

The rearrangement links TRBV7-9 to TRBJ2-1, with TRBD2 identical over 10 bases. This CDR3 has 15 amino acids. Germline loops: CDR1 SEHNR, CDR2 FQNEAQ (reference sequence). V lost 8 bases to trimming and J lost 3 bases; unmatched junction nucleotides: 7. CDR3 nucleotides: TGTGCCAGCGGCACAGGACTAGCGGACTACAATGAGCAGTTCTTC. This translates into CASGTGLADYNEQFF.

The chain joins TRBV7-2 to TRBJ2-2; tentative D call: TRBD1 (5 bases). Germline V gene sequence: CDR1 SGHTA, CDR2 FQGNSA. V lost 3 bases and J lost 4, with 12 bases in between. The CDR3 totals 15 residues. CDR3 DNA: TGTGCCAGCAGCTTGATACAGGTTCCCACCGGGGAGCTGTTTTTT. Translated, it gives CASSLIQVPTGELFF.

V gene TRBV12-5 combines with J gene TRBJ2-2; D gene unclear. The CDR3 length is 13 residues. V dropped 3 bases and J dropped 4 bases, with 6 bases sitting between them. CDR1 and CDR2 from the germline V gene are LGHNT and FRNRAP. The CDR3 DNA reads as TGTGCTAGTGGTTTCGGCGGCACCGGGGAGCTGTTTTTT. It translates to CASGFGGTGELFF.

The chain uses TRBV19 and TRBJ2-1, with D hard to call. CDR1 LNHDA and CDR2 SQIVND come from the germline V gene (reference sequence). The CDR3 length is 15 residues. The V end was cut by 1 base, the J end by 7 bases, with 14 bases between. CDR3 sequence reads: CASSIGGLTGNEQFF. The CDR3 nucleotides are TGTGCCAGTAGTATAGGCGGCCTTACTGGAAATGAGCAGTTCTTC.

The chain combines TRBV19 with TRBJ1-2; D might be TRBD1 (5 bases). The V gene lost 7 bases and the J gene lost 4 bases, with 13 bases spanning the gap. The CDR3 totals 13 residues. CDR1 LNHDA and CDR2 SQIVND come from the germline V gene (reference sequence). The CDR3 is CASNRGSSYGYTF. The DNA of the CDR3 is TGTGCCAGTAATCGGGGGTCATCCTATGGCTACACCTTC.

The V gene is TRBV2, the J gene TRBJ1-5; 7 bases agree with TRBD1. The CDR3 runs to 14 residues. CDR1 is SNHLY, CDR2 FYNNEI, per germline. J lost 7 bases, V lost 5 bases, and 8 bases had no gene match. Here the CDR3 reads CASSPLDRLQPQHF. The CDR3, as DNA: TGTGCCAGCAGTCCGCTGGACAGGCTACAGCCCCAGCATTTT.

This clone occurred once. This chain connects TRBV19 to TRBJ1-6; D is perhaps TRBD1 (6 bases). The CDR3 totals 16 residues. Germline V gene data show CDR1 as LNHDA and CDR2 as SQIVND (reference sequence). The V gene lost 9 bases and the J gene lost 4 bases, with 19 bases spanning the gap. The CDR3 sequence is CASSDRRMGYNSPLHF. The CDR3 region has the DNA TGTGCCAGCTCCGACAGGCGAATGGGGTATAATTCACCCCTCCACTTT.

The gene calls are TRBV7-9 and TRBJ1-2; D unresolved. Germline loops: CDR1 SEHNR, CDR2 FQNEAQ (reference sequence). The CDR3 sequence is 13 residues long. Trimming pared 2 bases from V and 4 bases from J, leaving 8 bases between. The CDR3 reads CASSLSSSYGYTF. CDR3 coding DNA: TGTGCCAGCAGCTTATCGAGTAGCTATGGCTACACCTTC. The entire variable domain, with the rest obtained from reference TRBV7-9 and TRBJ1-2, is as follows: DTGVSQNPRHKITKRGQNVTFRCDPISEHNRLYWYRQTLGQGPEFLTYFQNEAQLEKSRLLSDRFSAERPKGSFSTLEIQRTEQGDSAMYLCASSLSSSYGYTFGSGTRLTVV.

The CDR3 sequence: CASSLVAQREGGEQFF. In nucleotides, the CDR3 is TGTGCCAGCAGCTTAGTCGCCCAGCGGGAGGGCGGTGAGCAGTTCTTC. V and J are TRBV11-3 and TRBJ2-1, with TRBD2 identical over 10 bases. Germline-derived CDR1 and CDR2 are SGHNT and YENEEA. The CDR3 runs to 16 residues. The V and J ends lost 1 base and 9 bases, in that order; junction bases with no gene match: 9.